This T cell receptor beta chain originates from a study of blood T cell repertoires in COVID-19. Study-wide context: Italy, Spain and the United States were the sources of the convalescent and acute COVID-19 samples.

Each exposed participant met a COVID-19 case in the 2 weeks preceding study entry. Here immunoSEQ multiplex PCR was the method, and the copy in TCRdb shows in-frame clones only, minus some. Of about 250,000 clones in the sample, approximately 89% are singletons; the top ten hold about 3.1%. Trimming left V 6 bases short and J 6 bases short, with 21 bases between. The CDR3 is 17 residues long. Germline lookup yields CDR1 SGHAT and CDR2 FQNNGV. The specimen sequenced was PBMCs or T cells enriched from blood (not recorded which). The V and J genes are TRBV11-2 and TRBJ2-6, with D perhaps matching TRBD2 (7 bases). The clonotype was recovered from a middle-aged woman who had been exposed to COVID-19. The CDR3 region is CASSHYNGGRKANVLTF. The CDR3 DNA is TGTGCCAGCAGTCATTACAACGGGGGGCGAAAGGCCAACGTCCTGACTTTC.